These T cell receptor beta chains were read from a single sample in a study of blood T cell repertoires in COVID-19. Method: immunoSEQ multiplex PCR; TCRdb's copy keeps in-frame clones and lacks some. The sample has roughly 240,000 clones, approximately 90% seen once; the top ten hold about 4%. Sequencing was done on a sample of peripheral blood. The receptors originated from a man younger than 35 with active or convalescent COVID-19. CDR3s include the opening cysteine and the closing phenylalanine or tryptophan. D genes are given only for firm matches. Rows give clone size only sometimes, using once, few, many, or a class for an expanded clone.

clone_size: once; v_call: TRBV27; j_call: TRBJ1-5; d_call: NA; cdr3_aa: CASSFDRDQPQHF; cdr3_nt: TGTGCCAGCAGTTTCGATCGGGATCAGCCCCAGCATTTT
clone_size: few; v_call: TRBV5-1; j_call: TRBJ2-3; d_call: TRBD2; cdr3_aa: CASSSSGGALSTDTQYF; cdr3_nt: TGCGCCAGCAGCTCTAGCGGGGGGGCTTTGAGCACAGATACGCAGTATTTT
clone_size: NA; v_call: TRBV9; j_call: TRBJ2-3; d_call: NA; cdr3_aa: CASSSAGRTDTQYF; cdr3_nt: TGTGCCAGCAGCTCCGCGGGGCGCACAGATACGCAGTATTTT
clone_size: NA; v_call: TRBV12-3/TRBV12-4; j_call: TRBJ1-2; d_call: NA; cdr3_aa: CASSFPNGYTF; cdr3_nt: TGTGCCAGCAGTTTTCCAAATGGCTACACCTTC
clone_size: NA; v_call: TRBV30; j_call: TRBJ2-5; d_call: NA; cdr3_aa: CAWSIGETQYF; cdr3_nt: TGTGCCTGGAGTATCGGGGAGACCCAGTACTTC
clone_size: NA; v_call: TRBV10-3; j_call: TRBJ1-2; d_call: TRBD1; cdr3_aa: CAISPGTGGGGYTF; cdr3_nt: TGTGCCATCAGTCCCGGGACAGGGGGTGGTGGCTACACCTTC
clone_size: NA; v_call: TRBV9; j_call: TRBJ2-1; d_call: TRBD2; cdr3_aa: CASSVEGLAGVEQFF; cdr3_nt: TGTGCCAGCAGCGTAGAGGGACTAGCGGGAGTCGAGCAGTTCTTC
clone_size: NA; v_call: TRBV10-3; j_call: TRBJ2-1; d_call: TRBD2; cdr3_aa: CAISESETSVYNEQFF; cdr3_nt: TGTGCCATCAGTGAGTCGGAGACTAGCGTCTACAATGAGCAGTTCTTC
clone_size: NA; v_call: TRBV6-5; j_call: TRBJ2-7; d_call: TRBD2; cdr3_aa: CAAVALAGHEQYF; cdr3_nt: TGTGCCGCCGTCGCACTAGCGGGTCACGAGCAGTACTTC
clone_size: many; v_call: TRBV5-4; j_call: TRBJ2-2; d_call: NA; cdr3_aa: CASSLVLTNARTGELFF; cdr3_nt: TGTGCCAGCAGCTTGGTCCTGACTAACGCCCGAACCGGGGAGCTGTTTTTT
clone_size: NA; v_call: TRBV5-1; j_call: TRBJ1-1; d_call: NA; cdr3_aa: CASSLGTANTEAFF; cdr3_nt: TGCGCCAGCAGCTTGGGGACAGCGAACACTGAAGCTTTCTTT
clone_size: NA; v_call: TRBV11-3; j_call: TRBJ2-1; d_call: TRBD2; cdr3_aa: CASSHQRGSYNEQFF; cdr3_nt: TGTGCCAGCAGCCACCAGCGCGGGAGTTACAATGAGCAGTTCTTC
clone_size: NA; v_call: TRBV6-5; j_call: TRBJ1-4; d_call: NA; cdr3_aa: CASTPGNYEKLFF; cdr3_nt: TGTGCCAGCACCCCAGGGAACTATGAAAAACTGTTTTTT
clone_size: few; v_call: TRBV7-8; j_call: TRBJ2-7; d_call: NA; cdr3_aa: CASSLRTSSYEQYF; cdr3_nt: TGTGCCAGCAGCTTGCGAACGTCGTCCTACGAGCAGTACTTC
clone_size: NA; v_call: TRBV29-1; j_call: TRBJ1-4; d_call: NA; cdr3_aa: CSGGFRGTNEKLFF; cdr3_nt: TGCAGCGGGGGATTCAGGGGAACTAATGAAAAACTGTTTTTT
clone_size: NA; v_call: TRBV6-5; j_call: TRBJ1-1; d_call: NA; cdr3_aa: CASSYSISSGRGRPFF; cdr3_nt: TGTGCCAGCAGTTACTCGATATCGTCAGGGAGGGGTCGGCCTTTCTTT
clone_size: once; v_call: TRBV20-1; j_call: TRBJ1-2; d_call: NA; cdr3_aa: CSASLRGANYGYTF; cdr3_nt: TGCAGTGCTAGTCTGCGGGGGGCTAACTATGGCTACACCTTC